These 11 T cell receptor beta chains originate from one sample sequenced in a study of blood T cells in healthy people across ages. Using a J-beta primer mix together with a sample-barcoded 5' primer, a second PCR was run for roughly 7 to 12 cycles. In TCRdb, the 5' RACE reads were re-called with MiXCR into one record per CDR3 protein. The sample has hundreds of thousands of distinct CDR3 sequences; approximately 60% are singletons. The sample taken for sequencing was blood. The origin of the receptors is a man aged 35 to 55 in good health.

To note about this clonotype: One end of the junction does not line up with germline, which may come from a read error. This chain uses TRBV27 with TRBJ1-2, with D maybe TRBD1 (6 bases). Germline CDR1 reads MNHEY; CDR2 reads SMNVEV (reference sequence). CDR3 length: 14 amino acids. As DNA, the CDR3 is TGTGCCAGCAGTCCGACAGGTGGAGACTATGGCCACACCTTC. As protein: CASSPTGGDYGHTF.

This clonotype came up a few times. The chain joins TRBV7-9 to TRBJ2-5; TRBD2 might be the D (7 bases). CDR1 SEHNR and CDR2 FQNEAQ come from the germline V gene (reference sequence). V shed 6 bases and J shed 2 bases, with 10 bases lying between them. The CDR3 is 13 residues long. The CDR3 coding sequence is TGTGCCAGCAGGCGGGGGCAACAAGAGACCCAGTACTTC. Protein product: CASRRGQQETQYF. Filled out from reference TRBV7-9 and TRBJ2-5, the complete variable domain reads DTGVSQNPRHKITKRGQNVTFRCDPISEHNRLYWYRQTLGQGPEFLTYFQNEAQLEKSRLLSDRFSAERPKGSFSTLEIQRTEQGDSAMYLCASRRGQQETQYFGPGTRLLVL.

This clonotype was detected a few times. V gene TRBV4-2 combines with J gene TRBJ2-1; TRBD1 aligns across 7 bases. The length of the CDR3 is 15 residues. CDR1 and CDR2 from the germline V gene are LGHNA and YNFKEQ. V dropped 0 bases and J dropped 12; count of bases not matched to a gene: 11. CDR3 coding DNA: TGTGCCAGCAGCCAAGATATGGGACAGCATCCTAGGCAGTTCTTC. Residues: CASSQDMGQHPRQFF.

The chain has TRBV3-1 and TRBJ2-3, with unresolved D. V lost 0 bases and J lost 6, with 7 bases in between. Germline CDR1 is LGHDT and CDR2 is YNNKEL (reference sequence). The length of the CDR3 is 13 residues. CDR3 sequence reads: CASSQDPSDTQYF. The CDR3 DNA reads as TGTGCCAGCAGCCAAGATCCTAGTGATACGCAGTATTTT.

This chain links TRBV29-1 with TRBJ2-1; no firm D call. Germline CDR1 and CDR2: SQVTM and ANQGSEA. The CDR3 length is 12 residues. V lost 4 bases and J lost 10, with 14 bases in between. CDR3 in DNA: TGCAGCGTTGTATTAACGGGCCAAGAGCAGTTCTTC. Residues: CSVVLTGQEQFF.

V usage is TRBV7-8 and J usage is TRBJ2-1; perhaps TRBD2 as D (5 bases). Trimming took 1 base from V and 0 from J, leaving 22 bases between them. The CDR3 runs 20 residues. The germline CDR1 and CDR2 sequences are SGHVS and FQNEAQ. The CDR3 sequence is CASSLDRSGTTRSSYNEQFF. CDR3 nucleotides: TGTGCCAGCAGCTTAGATCGCAGCGGCACTACACGAAGCTCCTACAATGAGCAGTTCTTC.

The chain has TRBV24-1 and TRBJ2-1; 10 bases are a match to TRBD1. Germline CDR1 and CDR2: KGHDR and SFDVKD. V was clipped by 7 bases and J by 7 bases; unmatched bases: 12. This CDR3 has 16 residues. Here the CDR3 DNA reads TGTGCCACCAGGCCTACCGGGACAGGGGATGGGAATGAGCAGTTCTTC. Protein sequence: CATRPTGTGDGNEQFF.

This clonotype appeared a few times. V gene TRBV5-1 combines with J gene TRBJ2-5; TRBD2 agrees at 8 bases. With 0 bases clipped from V and 3 bases from J, the junction kept 7 bases outside the gene matches. Per the germline V gene, CDR1 is SGHRS and CDR2 is YFSETQ. The CDR3 is 16 residues long. The CDR3 region has the DNA TGCGCCAGCAGCTTGGTGTGGAGCGGGAGAGAAGAGACCCAGTACTTC. Translated: CASSLVWSGREETQYF.

The table lists this clonotype with a few counts. The J gene is TRBJ2-5, the V gene TRBV24-1, with D perhaps TRBD1 (7 bases). From germline, CDR1 is KGHDR and CDR2 SFDVKD. With 3 bases removed from V and 4 bases from J, the gap between germline ends came to 14 bases. This CDR3 region has 15 residues. The CDR3 here is CATSDPRQGGETQYF. As DNA, the CDR3 is TGTGCCACCAGTGATCCTAGACAGGGAGGAGAGACCCAGTACTTC.

The V call is TRBV29-1, the J call TRBJ2-1, with 8 bases that match TRBD1. This CDR3 comprises 14 residues. Germline CDR1 SQVTM, CDR2 ANQGSEA. The ends lost 6 bases at V and 5 bases at J; junction bases unmatched: 9. Written as DNA, the CDR3 is TGCAGCGTAGCAACAGGGGGGCGGAACAATGAGCAGTTCTTC. This encodes CSVATGGRNNEQFF.

The genes are TRBV9 and TRBJ2-1; 9 bases are a match to TRBD2. CDR1 and CDR2 from the germline V gene are SGDLS and YYNGEE. The CDR3 is 15 residues long. Trimming at V came to 0 bases and at J to 6 bases, leaving 4 bases not matched to a gene. The CDR3 loop is CASSVGAGGPNEQFF. CDR3 nucleotides: TGTGCCAGCAGCGTAGGGGCGGGAGGGCCCAATGAGCAGTTCTTC.